This is a list of T cell receptor beta chains from one sample in a study of identifying expanded T cells in peripheral blood. TCRdb's table, derived via immunoSEQ multiplex PCR, lists solely in-frame clones and lacks some. The sample has about 100,000 clones, approximately 89% seen once. Sequenced sample: blood. These receptors were obtained from a person aged 18 to 75 in good health. Both conserved end residues are part of each CDR3. The D gene is left open where the match is weak. For some rows the clone size is stated as once, few or many, or as a class when expanded; others skip it.

TRBV5-1	TRBJ1-1	NA	NA	TGCGCCAGCAGCCCGACCGGGACTCCGAGGGGGACTGAAGCTTTCTTT	CASSPTGTPRGTEAFF
TRBV25-1	TRBJ2-3	NA	once	TGTGCCAGCAGTGAATCCTCCCCACGGACGTTAGATACGCAGTATTTT	CASSESSPRTLDTQYF
TRBV6-5	TRBJ1-2	NA	NA	TGTGCCAGCAGTTACTCGGCCAGGGCCTTGGGCTACACCTTC	CASSYSARALGYTF
TRBV4-1	TRBJ2-3	NA	NA	TGCGCCAGCAGCCCAGGGAGGGACAGGTTCACAGATACGCAGTATTTT	CASSPGRDRFTDTQYF
TRBV15	TRBJ1-5	NA	NA	TGTGCCACCAGCAGAAATCCTAATCAGCCCCAGCATTTT	CATSRNPNQPQHF
TRBV2	TRBJ2-5	TRBD1	NA	TGTGCCAGCACCGCCTTGGACAGGGGGCAGGAGACCCAGTACTTC	CASTALDRGQETQYF
TRBV4-3	TRBJ2-7	NA	NA	TGCGCCAGCAGCCAAGCCCTTTGGGCCAGCTCCTACGAGCAGTACTTC	CASSQALWASSYEQYF
TRBV10-3	TRBJ2-1	TRBD1	NA	TGTGCCATCAGTGACCCCGGGACAGCCAGGTCTCGGAATGAGCAGTTCTTC	CAISDPGTARSRNEQFF
TRBV11-2	TRBJ2-5	TRBD2	NA	TGTGCCAGCAGCTTAGAGTCTAGCGGGCAAGAGACCCAGTACTTC	CASSLESSGQETQYF
TRBV18	TRBJ2-6	NA	NA	TGTGCCAGCTCACCAACAGGGTATAGGGCCAACGTCCTGACTTTC	CASSPTGYRANVLTF
TRBV6-6	TRBJ2-5	NA	NA	TGTGCCAGCAGCTCCAATCCAGGGATACTTAAAGAGACCCAGTACTTC	CASSSNPGILKETQYF
TRBV9	TRBJ1-2	NA	NA	TGTGCCAGCAGCGCCACAGGGAACTCTCCGGCCTATGGCTACACCTTC	CASSATGNSPAYGYTF
TRBV7-2	TRBJ2-3	NA	NA	TGTGCCAGCAGCTTGGTTAGGGGCGGTAGCACAGATACGCAGTATTTT	CASSLVRGGSTDTQYF
TRBV5-1	TRBJ2-5	NA	NA	TGCGCCAGCAGCTTCTCCCGGTTCCACGGGGAGACCCAGTACTTC	CASSFSRFHGETQYF
TRBV29-1	TRBJ1-1	TRBD1	NA	TGCAGCGTAAGACAGGGCTCGGCGGACACTGAAGCTTTCTTT	CSVRQGSADTEAFF
TRBV4-1	TRBJ1-1	NA	NA	TGCGCCAGCAGCCAAGTCTTCGGGCGCGCTTTCTTT	CASSQVFGRAFF